This T cell receptor beta chain was recorded in a study of radiation and T cells in renal cell carcinoma. Study outcomes and limitations: Pretreatment tumor biopsies were lacking, so baseline clonotypes are unknown. In blood, top tumor clones expanded by 2 weeks, shrinking by 4.

The sample's time point: blood 2 weeks post-SBRT. Described treatment: 15 Gy SBRT to primary tumor, nephrectomy 4 weeks later. Here immunoSEQ multiplex PCR was the method, and the copy in TCRdb shows in-frame clones only, minus some. This repertoire shows some 76,000 clones, around 80% found once; its top ten account for approximately 5.4%. This clone was recorded a few times. Its antigen is unidentified. The length of the CDR3 is 13 residues. CDR1 and CDR2 (germline): ENHRY, SYGVKD. V lost 6 bases to trimming and J lost 1 base, with 9 bases between them. This chain links TRBV10-3 with TRBJ1-1; no definite D call. This receptor was identified in a man aged 55 to 70 with renal cell carcinoma. Sequenced material: blood, taken from a patient whose treatment included radiotherapy and nephrectomy. The CDR3 DNA sequence: TGTGCCATCAGCTCCAGACAGAACACTGAAGCTTTCTTT. It yields the protein CAISSRQNTEAFF.